This entry features one T cell receptor beta chain sequence. The data stem from a study of OX40 agonist ivuxolimab in advanced cancers. Overall study: Three patients, one with hepatocellular carcinoma and two with cutaneous melanoma, achieved partial responses.

Germline CDR1 is MDHEN and CDR2 is SYDVKM. The V gene lost 5 bases and the J gene lost 3 bases, with 9 bases spanning the gap. The CDR3 covers 13 residues. Clones were sequenced by immunoSEQ multiplex PCR, and TCRdb holds only the in-frame ones, with some missing. The sample shows around 70,000 clones, around 82% of them seen only once. The gene calls are TRBV28 and TRBJ2-3; D is unresolved. Specimen: CD4+ or CD8+ T cells sorted from blood, collected in a trial of the OX40 agonist ivuxolimab. The receptor comes from an adult with an advanced solid tumor such as melanoma, head and neck, liver or kidney cancer. CDR3 bases: TGTGCCAGCAGTATCCCCGGGACAGATACGCAGTATTTT. It yields the protein CASSIPGTDTQYF.